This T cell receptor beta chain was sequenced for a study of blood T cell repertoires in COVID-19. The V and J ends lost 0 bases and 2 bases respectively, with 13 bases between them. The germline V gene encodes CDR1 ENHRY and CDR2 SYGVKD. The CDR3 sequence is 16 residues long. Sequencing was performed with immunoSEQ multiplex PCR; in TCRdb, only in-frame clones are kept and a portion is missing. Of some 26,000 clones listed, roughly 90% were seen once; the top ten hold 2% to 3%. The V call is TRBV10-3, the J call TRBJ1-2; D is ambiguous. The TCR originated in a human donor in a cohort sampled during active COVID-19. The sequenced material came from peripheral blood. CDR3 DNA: TGTGCCATCAGTGAGTCTATGGGGAGGTCGAACTATGGCTACACCTTC. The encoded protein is CAISESMGRSNYGYTF.